This T cell receptor (beta chain) was observed in a study of T cell repertoires in cytomegalovirus infection. About the study: Selection of CMV epitopes for the study included recently identified HLA-C-restricted and well-studied HLA-B-restricted ones. Indications came from public TCR beta signatures; they pointed to CMV infection and to a matching HLA type.

From the reads, TCRdb called clonotypes with MiXCR, one entry per CDR3 protein. Altogether 680,000 or so distinct CDR3 sequences are present, around 31% being singletons, with the ten largest covering approximately 18%. As concerns this clonotype: The antigen is unknown.

The receptor was isolated from a human donor in good health (CMV status not recorded). Some clones in this sample may be carry-over from other donors' samples. Sample: cultured PBMCs, taken from culture after CMV antigen stimulation.

DNA of the CDR3: TGTGCCAGCAGCTTAAAAACAGGGGTTGGTCAGCCCCAGCATTTT. Translation: CASSLKTGVGQPQHF. The V and J genes are TRBV7-2 and TRBJ1-5, with 7 bases that match TRBD1. The germline gives CDR1 SGHTA, CDR2 FQGNSA. The CDR3 is 15 residues long. V lost 2 bases, J lost 6 bases, and 7 bases stayed unmatched. The entire variable domain, with the rest obtained from reference TRBV7-2 and TRBJ1-5, is as follows: GAGVSQSPSNKVTEKGKDVELRCDPISGHTALYWYRQSLGQGLEFLIYFQGNSAPDKSGLPSDRFSAERTGGSVSTLTIQRTQQEDSAVYLCASSLKTGVGQPQHFGDGTRLSIL.